These 27 T cell receptor beta chains were sequenced from one sample in a study of T cells in women clearing cervical HPV infection. Profiled with immunoSEQ multiplex PCR; TCRdb holds only in-frame clones, not every one. Reported are more than 45,000 clones; the ten largest clones contain around 1.6%. The sequencing input was blood buffy coat. These receptors were taken from a woman between 18 and 70 years old with a cervical HPV16 infection that either progressed to CIN3+ or cleared (not recorded which).

On this clone itself: The DNA ends 3 residues before the CDR3 does, and the rest of the CDR3 is filled in from the germline J gene. The V and J genes are TRBV27 and TRBJ2-7, with 9 bases fitting TRBD1. The CDR3 spans 15 residues. CDR1 and CDR2 (germline): MNHEY, SMNVEV (reference sequence). The J segment lost 1 base and the V segment lost 3 bases, leaving 4 bases of the junction unmatched. CDR3 DNA (partial): TGTGCCAGCAGTTTCCTGGGACAGGGTTCCTACGAG. Amino acids: CASSFLGQGSYE. The complete CDR3 sequence is CASSFLGQGSYEQYF.

On this clone: The read halts 3 residues ahead of the CDR3 end, with the missing end drawn from the germline J gene. The V call is TRBV2, the J call TRBJ2-7; TRBD2 agrees at 10 bases. This CDR3 is 15 amino acids long. With 4 bases clipped from V and 3 bases from J, the junction kept 6 bases outside the gene matches. Germline lookup yields CDR1 SNHLY and CDR2 FYNNEI. CDR3 in amino acids: CASSGGAGGLYEQYF. Incomplete CDR3 DNA: TGTGCCAGCAGTGGAGGAGCGGGGGGGCTCTACGAG.

With regard to this clone: The CDR3 end lies 3 residues beyond the end of the read and is filled in from the germline J gene. The rearrangement joins TRBV12-3 or TRBV12-4 to TRBJ2-3; a possible D gene is TRBD2 (5 bases). Trimming stripped 5 bases from V and 2 bases from J, with 11 bases between. The CDR3 extends over 14 amino acids. This CDR3 is CASSPWTYTDTQYF. CDR3 DNA (partial): TGTGCCAGCAGTCCCTGGACTTACACAGATACG.

In regard to this clone: The read gets to within 3 residues of the CDR3 end, and the germline J gene fills in the rest. This chain links TRBV6-1 with TRBJ2-7, with unresolved D. The V gene's germline CDR1 is MNHNS and CDR2 SASEGT. V lost 1 base and J lost 2, with 18 bases in between. The length of the CDR3 is 17 residues. The sequenced part of the CDR3 DNA is TGTGCCAGCAGTGAAGGGGCAGCCGGCAATGGCCCCTACGAG. This sequence encodes CASSEGAAGNGPYE. Given in full, the CDR3 is CASSEGAAGNGPYEQYF.

For this clone: The CDR3 extends 3 residues past the end of the read, so its final part is completed from the germline J gene. The chain links TRBV11-2 to TRBJ2-7, with 7 bases aligning to TRBD1. After removal of 9 bases from V and 4 bases from J, the junction contained 9 bases not matched to a gene. CDR1 and CDR2 (germline): SGHAT, FQNNGV. The CDR3 is 13 amino acids. The CDR3 DNA, read in part, is TGTGCCAGTTCCTCCGGGACAGTTTACGAG. Protein: CASSSGTVYE. The full-length CDR3 reads as CASSSGTVYEQYF.

Details on this clone: Coverage ceases 3 residues before the CDR3 finishes, and the germline J gene fills in the end. The chain has TRBV18 and TRBJ2-1; D is undetermined. This CDR3 spans 13 amino acids. From germline, CDR1 is KGHSH and CDR2 LQKENI. With 3 bases removed from V and 7 bases from J, the gap between germline ends came to 10 bases. CDR3: CASSPSIRNEQFF. The DNA read from the CDR3 is TGTGCCAGCTCACCCTCGATACGGAATGAG.

The CDR3 loop reads CASSIRTAVPYGYTF. CDR3 DNA (partial): TGTGCCAGTAGTATCCGGACAGCGGTCCCTTATGGC. The chain uses TRBV19 and TRBJ1-2; D might be TRBD1 (6 bases). The read ends 3 residues shy of where the CDR3 ends; the end is completed using the germline J gene. Germline V CDR1 and CDR2: LNHDA, SQIVND (reference sequence). The ends were cut back, 3 bases at V and 5 bases at J, with 16 bases in the middle. The CDR3 covers 15 residues.

Regarding this clone: The missing CDR3 end, 3 residues past where the read stops, is filled in from the germline J gene. V is TRBV28 and J is TRBJ2-3; TRBD2 matches at 8 bases. The CDR3 runs to 16 residues. Germline-derived CDR1 and CDR2 are MDHEN and SYDVKM. J was trimmed by 7 bases and V by 7 bases; bases with no gene match: 16. The CDR3 DNA, read in part, is TGTGCCAGCACCCCTATGGAAGCGGGAGTCCTGAATACG. Amino acid sequence: CASTPMEAGVLNT. The whole CDR3 sequence reads CASTPMEAGVLNTQYF.

Note on this clone: Read sequence stops 3 residues before the CDR3 end, and the germline J gene provides the missing end. The chain uses TRBV20-1 and TRBJ2-1; D call uncertain. From germline, CDR1 is DFQATT and CDR2 SNEGSKA (reference sequence). The V end was cut by 6 bases, the J end by 5 bases, with 14 bases between. The CDR3 is 13 amino acids. CDR3 region: CSALPVVNNEQFF. The part of the CDR3 DNA that was read is TGCAGTGCCCTCCCGGTGGTAAACAATGAG.

In regard to this clone: With the read ending 3 residues before the CDR3 end, the germline J gene is used to fill in that end. The rearrangement links TRBV7-9 to TRBJ1-2, with D possibly being TRBD1 (6 bases). Germline V CDR1 and CDR2: SEHNR, FQNEAQ (reference sequence). The CDR3 has 12 amino acids. Trimming cost V 9 bases and J 6 bases, with 14 bases left between them. Here the CDR3 reads CASSRGGDGYTF. CDR3 DNA, as far as it was read: TGTGCCAGTTCGCGAGGGGGAGATGGC.

Comments on this clone: The CDR3 end is not reached by the read, which stops 3 residues before it; the germline J gene fills it in. This chain joins TRBV28 and TRBJ2-1; 13 bases are shared with TRBD2. Trimming at V came to 11 bases and at J to 2 bases, leaving 12 bases not matched to a gene. The CDR3 covers 17 residues. Per germline, CDR1 MDHEN and CDR2 SYDVKM. The DNA read from the CDR3 is TGTGCCGGAGGACTAGCGGGGGCCTTACTCACCTACAATGAG. Residues: CAGGLAGALLTYNE. The whole CDR3 reads CAGGLAGALLTYNEQFF.

Of note for this clone: The CDR3 end falls 3 residues outside the read, so it is completed with the germline J gene. The chain recombines TRBV2 with TRBJ2-4, with D perhaps matching TRBD1 (5 bases). The V gene lost 4 bases and the J gene lost 5 bases, with 15 bases spanning the gap. Germline CDR1 SNHLY, CDR2 FYNNEI. The CDR3 covers 15 residues. The sequenced CDR3 bases are TGTGCCAGCAGTGCCCAGGGTACTGTCCAAAACATT. This codes for CASSAQGTVQNI. The full CDR3 sequence reads CASSAQGTVQNIQYF.

A word on this clone: The CDR3 end falls 3 residues outside the read, so it is completed with the germline J gene. V gene TRBV18 combines with J gene TRBJ2-2; D ambiguous. V was pared by 2 bases and J by 5 bases, with 6 bases between. Germline V gene sequence: CDR1 KGHSH, CDR2 LQKENI. There are 13 residues in the CDR3. CDR3 DNA, as far as it was read: TGTGCCAGCTCACCAAAGGTGACCGGGGAG. Translating it yields CASSPKVTGE. The complete CDR3 reads CASSPKVTGELFF.

Details on this clone: The CDR3 extends 3 residues past the end of the read, so its final part is completed from the germline J gene. The J gene is TRBJ2-7, the V gene TRBV29-1; 8 bases fit TRBD1. Germline CDR1 and CDR2: SQVTM and ANQGSEA. There are 14 residues in the CDR3. After removal of 7 bases from V and 3 bases from J, the junction contained 11 bases not matched to a gene. The CDR3 region is CSAKRTGQYYEQYF. The part of the CDR3 DNA that was read is TGCAGCGCCAAGAGGACAGGGCAATACTACGAG.

Note on this clone: The sequence runs out 3 residues before the end of the CDR3; the remainder is reconstructed from the germline J gene. The V and J genes are TRBV20-1 and TRBJ2-7, with 8 bases that match TRBD1. J gave up 0 bases and V 5 bases, and 6 bases lay outside the gene matches. CDR1 is DFQATT and CDR2 is SNEGSKA in the germline V gene (reference sequence). The CDR3 covers 14 residues. The CDR3 DNA, read in part, is TGCAGTGCTGAGGGACAGGTGTACTCCTACGAG. This translates into CSAEGQVYSYE. The CDR3 reads in full as CSAEGQVYSYEQYF.

About this clone: The read ends 3 residues early relative to the CDR3; the germline J gene fills the gap. The rearrangement links TRBV7-2 to TRBJ2-1, with 8 positions matching TRBD2. The germline V gene encodes CDR1 SGHTA and CDR2 FQGNSA. CDR3 length: 15 amino acids. The ends lost 3 bases at V and 9 bases at J; junction bases unmatched: 10. The CDR3 reads CASSFLARGGSEQFF. The CDR3 bases that were read are TGTGCCAGCAGCTTCTTAGCACGGGGGGGCAGTGAG.

With regard to this clone: With the read ending 3 residues before the CDR3 end, the germline J gene is used to fill in that end. The genes are TRBV20-1 and TRBJ1-2; D may be TRBD1 (5 bases). The CDR3 spans 14 residues. Germline V CDR1 and CDR2: DFQATT, SNEGSKA (reference sequence). CDR3 residues: CSARGHIPLNGYTF. The DNA read from the CDR3 is TGCAGTGCAAGGGGCCACATTCCTTTAAACGGC.

About this clone: The CDR3 is cut off 3 residues early in the read; its end comes from the germline J gene. This rearrangement joins TRBV19 to TRBJ2-7; possible D gene TRBD1, 6 bases. This CDR3 spans 13 amino acids. With 5 bases removed from V and 3 bases from J, the gap between germline ends came to 11 bases. Germline-derived CDR1 and CDR2 are LNHDA and SQIVND (reference sequence). Here the CDR3 reads CASSPGHNYEQYF. The DNA read from the CDR3 is TGTGCCAGTAGTCCGGGACACAACTACGAG.

On this clone itself: The read halts 3 residues ahead of the CDR3 end, with the missing end drawn from the germline J gene. The chain joins TRBV10-3 to TRBJ2-3; 9 nucleotides agree with TRBD2. The junction had 9 bases not matched to a gene; V was cut back by 10 bases and J by 4 bases. Germline loops: CDR1 ENHRY, CDR2 SYGVKD. The CDR3 has 14 residues. This CDR3 reads CANRPAGGPDTQYF. Partial CDR3 DNA: TGTGCCAACCGTCCAGCGGGGGGCCCAGATACG.

Remarks on this clone: The CDR3 goes on 3 residues after the read ends, and that part is filled in from the germline J gene. The V and J genes are TRBV30 and TRBJ2-7, with TRBD2 identical over 10 bases. The germline CDR1 and CDR2 sequences are GTSNPN and SVGIG (reference sequence). Trimming removed 2 bases from V and 6 bases from J; junction bases left unmatched: 4. The CDR3 is 13 amino acids. CDR3 amino acids: CAWSPRTSGEQYF. Incomplete CDR3 DNA: TGTGCCTGGAGTCCCCGGACTAGCGGCGAG.

About this clone itself: The observed sequence ends 3 residues before the CDR3 terminus, with the missing tail filled in from the germline J gene. The V call is TRBV5-1, the J call TRBJ2-7; D is possibly TRBD1 (5 bases). CDR3 length: 11 amino acids. Germline CDR1 SGHRS, CDR2 YFSETQ. The V end was cut by 2 bases, the J end by 5 bases, with 5 bases between. The chain's CDR3 is CASSFRDEQYF. CDR3 bases read: TGCGCCAGCAGCTTCAGGGACGAG.

Concerning this clone itself: The read ends 3 residues early relative to the CDR3; the germline J gene fills the gap. This chain links TRBV28 with TRBJ1-2; 11 nucleotides line up with TRBD1. Germline lookup yields CDR1 MDHEN and CDR2 SYDVKM. CDR3 length: 12 residues. The CDR3 DNA, read in part, is TGTGCCATCCTAGGGACAGGGGGAGGC. It encodes CAILGTGGG. The full CDR3 reads CAILGTGGGYTF.

Regarding this clone: The CDR3 end lies 3 residues beyond the end of the read and is filled in from the germline J gene. V usage is TRBV2 and J usage is TRBJ2-1; TRBD2 matches at 14 bases. The CDR3 runs to 18 residues. V shed 8 bases and J 0 bases; nucleotides not matched to a gene: 9. CDR1 is SNHLY and CDR2 is FYNNEI in the germline V gene. The CDR3 DNA, read in part, is TGTGCCAGCGTCGCAATAGGACTAGCGGGAGGCTCCTACAATGAG. Translating gives CASVAIGLAGGSYNE. The full CDR3 reads CASVAIGLAGGSYNEQFF.

A remark on this clone: The missing CDR3 end, 3 residues past where the read stops, is filled in from the germline J gene. The chain has TRBV7-6 and TRBJ2-1; 14 nucleotides align to TRBD2. Germline CDR1 and CDR2: SGHVS and FNYEAQ. This CDR3 contains 18 residues. The V segment lost 5 bases and the J segment 0 bases; nucleotides outside the gene matches: 6. CDR3 sequence: CASSLRLAGGSSYNEQFF. CDR3 DNA (partial): TGTGCCAGCAGCCTTAGACTAGCGGGAGGGAGCTCCTACAATGAG. The full variable domain, with the rest looked up from reference TRBV7-6 and TRBJ2-1, is GAGVSQSPRYKVTKRGQDVALRCDPISGHVSLYWYRQALGQGPEFLTYFNYEAQQDKSGLPNDRFSAERPEGSISTLTIQRTEQRDSAMYRCASSLRLAGGSSYNEQFFGPGTRLTVL.

Turning to this clone: The CDR3 end is not reached by the read, which stops 3 residues before it; the germline J gene fills it in. This chain connects TRBV5-4 to TRBJ1-2, with a weak D call TRBD1 (5 bases). This CDR3 region has 14 residues. The V and J ends lost 4 bases and 6 bases respectively, with 16 bases between them. Germline CDR1 is SGHNT and CDR2 is YYREEE (reference sequence). The CDR3 is CASSTQGPLNGYTF. The covered CDR3 bases are TGTGCCAGCAGCACCCAGGGCCCCCTCAATGGC.

Remarks on this clone: The read comes to an end 3 residues before the CDR3 does, leaving the germline J gene to fill in the end. The chain is built from TRBV30 and TRBJ1-5, with D uncertain. Trimming took 0 bases from V and 1 from J, leaving 7 bases between them. Looked up from germline, CDR1 is GTSNPN and CDR2 is SVGIG (reference sequence). This CDR3 spans 14 amino acids. The DNA read from the CDR3 is TGTGCCTGGAGTGTATTTCGGAGCAATCAGCCC. Translation: CAWSVFRSNQP. The entire CDR3 protein is CAWSVFRSNQPQHF.

About this clone: Read coverage stops 3 residues before the CDR3 terminus; the germline J gene supplies the remainder. The chain combines TRBV20-1 with TRBJ2-1, with 9 nucleotides matching TRBD2. The germline gives CDR1 DFQATT, CDR2 SNEGSKA (reference sequence). The J segment lost 4 bases and the V segment lost 1 base, leaving 8 bases of the junction unmatched. The CDR3 totals 16 residues. CDR3: CSARGRLAGYYNEQFF. CDR3 bases read: TGCAGTGCTAGAGGAAGGCTAGCGGGATATTACAATGAG.